A single sample is the source of the 22 T cell receptor beta chains below, sequenced in a study of spatial heterogeneity in lung cancer. Time point defined: sample taken at primary tumor resection. Material for sequencing was whole RNA from tumor, nontumor lung or frozen PBMC, left unsorted. TCRdb reprocessed the 5' RACE reads with MiXCR, giving one entry per CDR3 protein. The sample holds some 37,000 distinct CDR3 sequences, around 7.2% seen once. The sequenced sample was PBMCs, obtained at surgery. Source of these receptors: a male donor with early-stage non-small cell lung cancer.

This clonotype was detected ten times or more. The chain couples TRBV6-2 or TRBV6-3 to TRBJ1-6; TRBD1 agrees at 8 bases. The germline gives CDR1 MNHEY, CDR2 SVGEGT. Trimming at V came to 2 bases and at J to 7 bases, leaving 4 bases not matched to a gene. This CDR3 contains 15 residues. The CDR3 here is CASSYGRQGNSPLHF. Written as DNA, the CDR3 is TGTGCCAGCAGTTACGGTCGACAGGGGAATTCACCCCTCCACTTT.

In this sample, this clonotype turned up a few times. The rearrangement links TRBV5-1 to TRBJ2-1; TRBD2 agrees at 8 bases. Germline lookup yields CDR1 SGHRS and CDR2 YFSETQ. The CDR3 has 15 residues. V shed 3 bases and J 9 bases; nucleotides not matched to a gene: 11. The CDR3 coding sequence is TGCGCCAGCAGCTCCGGACTAGCAGCAAGGGGTGAGCAGTTCTTC. Encoded protein: CASSSGLAARGEQFF.

This clonotype was seen many times. The chain joins TRBV7-2 to TRBJ2-3, with no clear D. V shed 0 bases and J shed 0 bases, with 7 bases lying between them. This CDR3 is built from 15 residues. In germline, CDR1 is SGHTA, CDR2 FQGNSA. The CDR3 is CASSLALGSTDTQYF. In DNA, the CDR3 is TGTGCCAGCAGCTTAGCGCTAGGGAGCACAGATACGCAGTATTTT.

The table lists this clonotype with many counts. The rearrangement joins TRBV12-3 or TRBV12-4 to TRBJ1-6; D perhaps matches TRBD1 (5 bases). Trimming shortened V by 1 base and J by 10 bases, and 11 bases separated the two germline ends. This CDR3 is 14 amino acids long. CDR3 amino acids: CASSLGTSYSPLHF. CDR3 in DNA: TGTGCCAGCAGTTTAGGGACATCATACTCACCCCTCCACTTT.

This clonotype appeared many times. The rearrangement links TRBV20-1 to TRBJ2-1, with TRBD2 matching 14 bases. With V trimmed by 6 bases and J by 3 bases, 4 bases remained unmatched. Germline V gene data show CDR1 as DFQATT and CDR2 as SNEGSKA (reference sequence). The CDR3 is 15 residues long. DNA for the CDR3: TGCAGTGCACGGACTAGCGGGAGGTACTACAATGAGCAGTTCTTC. As protein: CSARTSGRYYNEQFF.

This chain links TRBV27 with TRBJ2-7; possible D gene TRBD1, 6 bases. The V gene's germline CDR1 is MNHEY and CDR2 SMNVEV (reference sequence). This CDR3 is 14 amino acids long. V lost 5 bases and J 5 bases, leaving 16 bases between the germline ends. CDR3 sequence: CASSITGYWDEQYF. CDR3 bases: TGTGCCAGCAGTATCACAGGGTATTGGGACGAGCAGTACTTC.

There are many counts of this clonotype. This chain uses TRBV7-2 with TRBJ2-5; perhaps TRBD1 as D (6 bases). V shed 5 bases and J shed 3 bases, with 16 bases lying between them. Germline V gene lookup returns CDR1 SGHTA and CDR2 FQGNSA. CDR3 length: 15 amino acids. The CDR3 bases are TGTGCCAGCAGCAGTCAGGGGTGGAAGGAAGAGACCCAGTACTTC. Translating gives CASSSQGWKEETQYF.

This clonotype has at least ten counts. The chain employs TRBV7-9 and TRBJ2-1; possible D gene TRBD1, 5 bases. This CDR3 has 15 residues. CDR1 is SEHNR and CDR2 is FQNEAQ in the germline V gene (reference sequence). V was pared by 2 bases and J by 4 bases, with 12 bases between. The CDR3 reads CASSLRQGSYNEQFF. The CDR3 DNA reads as TGTGCCAGCAGCTTAAGGCAGGGTTCATACAATGAGCAGTTCTTC.

The chain has TRBV5-1 and TRBJ2-7; 11 positions agree with TRBD1. Germline CDR1 reads SGHRS; CDR2 reads YFSETQ. With 4 bases clipped from V and 2 bases from J, the junction kept 2 bases outside the gene matches. The CDR3 has 14 amino acids. The CDR3 spells CASSMGQGAYEQYF. The CDR3 coding sequence is TGCGCCAGCAGCATGGGACAGGGGGCCTACGAGCAGTACTTC. The complete variable domain, with remaining parts taken from reference TRBV5-1 and TRBJ2-7, reads KAGVTQTPRYLIKTRGQQVTLSCSPISGHRSVSWYQQTPGQGLQFLFEYFSETQRNKGNFPGRFSGRQFSNSRSEMNVSTLELGDSALYLCASSMGQGAYEQYFGPGTRLTVT.

This clonotype was counted many times. This chain connects TRBV7-8 to TRBJ2-1, with D perhaps TRBD2 (7 bases). The V gene's germline CDR1 is SGHVS and CDR2 FQNEAQ. This CDR3 has 15 amino acids. Trimming stripped 2 bases from V and 10 bases from J, with 18 bases between. The CDR3 DNA reads TGTGCCAGCAGCTTATCGGGGGGCCCTGGGTTCGAGCAGTTCTTC. Protein product: CASSLSGGPGFEQFF.

This clonotype was counted ten times or more. The chain links TRBV6-4 to TRBJ2-1; D is unclear. Germline V gives CDR1 MRHNA, CDR2 SNTAGT. The length of the CDR3 is 13 residues. The ends were cut back, 6 bases at V and 7 bases at J, with 13 bases in the middle. CDR3 amino acids: CASRPSKGNEQFF. The DNA for the CDR3 is TGTGCCAGCAGACCCTCCAAAGGGAATGAGCAGTTCTTC.

This clonotype was recorded at least ten times. This chain uses TRBV6-5 with TRBJ2-3, with 10 bases lining up with TRBD2. The ends lost 0 bases at V and 6 bases at J; junction bases unmatched: 12. The CDR3 runs to 18 residues. CDR1 and CDR2 from the germline V gene are MNHEY and SVGAGI. As DNA, the CDR3 is TGTGCCAGCAGTTACTCGATCAACCTAGCGGGGGACTCGGATACGCAGTATTTT. Its translation: CASSYSINLAGDSDTQYF.

The chain employs TRBV5-4 and TRBJ2-3; a possible D gene is TRBD2 (5 bases). CDR1 is SGHNT, CDR2 YYREEE, per germline (reference sequence). V lost 2 bases and J lost 3, with 10 bases in between. The CDR3 totals 14 residues. The CDR3 nucleotides read TGTGCCAGCAGCTTTTCCCGGGGAACAGATACGCAGTATTTT. Its translation is CASSFSRGTDTQYF.

The genes are TRBV3-1 and TRBJ1-2; D is undetermined. Trimming pared 5 bases from V and 4 bases from J, leaving 17 bases between. Germline CDR1 reads LGHDT; CDR2 reads YNNKEL (reference sequence). This CDR3 contains 15 residues. As DNA, the CDR3 is TGTGCCAGCAGCTCCCCTGGGTTTCCTAGCTATGGCTACACCTTC. Its protein is CASSSPGFPSYGYTF.

In its sample, this clonotype was seen many times. CDR3 nucleotides: TGTGCCAGCAGCTTAATGTCCGGCACAGATACGCAGTATTTT. Its translation is CASSLMSGTDTQYF. This chain uses TRBV7-2 with TRBJ2-3; D ambiguous. V dropped 2 bases and J dropped 1 base, with 7 bases sitting between them. This CDR3 region has 14 residues. Germline V gene data show CDR1 as SGHTA and CDR2 as FQGNSA.

This clonotype has at least ten counts. The chain employs TRBV6-5 and TRBJ2-5; TRBD2 matches at 12 bases. The CDR3 spans 17 residues. Germline lookup yields CDR1 MNHEY and CDR2 SVGAGI. V shed 5 bases, J shed 0 bases, and the junction held 7 bases outside the gene matches. This CDR3 reads CASSPSGLAGYQETQYF. CDR3 sequence (DNA): TGTGCCAGCAGTCCCTCCGGACTAGCGGGATACCAAGAGACCCAGTACTTC.

This clonotype has a handful of counts. The chain joins TRBV7-8 to TRBJ2-5; possibly TRBD1 for D (6 bases). The V gene lost 10 bases and the J gene lost 4 bases, with 16 bases spanning the gap. The V gene's germline CDR1 is SGHVS and CDR2 FQNEAQ. The CDR3 runs 13 residues. In DNA, the CDR3 is TGTGCCACGCAAAGCAGGGGCAGAGAGACCCAGTACTTC. It specifies CATQSRGRETQYF.

The chain combines TRBV20-1 with TRBJ2-3; no clear D. V lost 6 bases, J lost 0 bases, and 4 bases lay in between. The CDR3 sequence is 11 residues long. Germline loops: CDR1 DFQATT, CDR2 SNEGSKA (reference sequence). The CDR3 spells CSAPSTDTQYF. The CDR3 DNA reads as TGCAGTGCCCCCAGCACAGATACGCAGTATTTT.

At least ten counts were recorded for this clonotype. The chain joins TRBV28 to TRBJ2-7, with D possibly being TRBD1 (5 bases). CDR1 is MDHEN, CDR2 SYDVKM, per germline. Trimming removed 6 bases at V and 4 bases at J, with 19 bases between. This CDR3 region has 15 residues. The CDR3 DNA reads as TGTGCCAGCAGCTTCGACCGGACACGCAGGTACGAGCAGTACTTC. This translates into CASSFDRTRRYEQYF.

Note on this clonotype: Possible read error: a much larger clone is one base away. Lacking the conserved final phenylalanine or tryptophan, this CDR3 likely reflects a read error. This chain links TRBV20-1 with TRBJ2-7; the match to TRBD1 covers 8 bases. CDR3 size: 12 residues. CDR1 is DFQATT and CDR2 is SNEGSKA in the germline V gene (reference sequence). Trimming at V came to 5 bases and at J to 0 bases, leaving 0 bases not matched to a gene. CDR3 sequence reads: CSAGQGSYEQYL. In DNA, the CDR3 is TGCAGTGCTGGACAGGGCTCCTACGAGCAGTACTTA.

The table lists this clonotype with many counts. V is TRBV12-3 or TRBV12-4 and J is TRBJ2-7; unclear D gene. V was pared by 6 bases and J by 6 bases, with 9 bases between. This CDR3 has 11 residues. The CDR3 region is CASSPPIEQYV. The CDR3 DNA is TGTGCCAGCAGCCCCCCCATCGAGCAGTACGTC.

The sample holds many counts of this clonotype. V and J are TRBV5-1 and TRBJ2-1; 9 bases align to TRBD2. With 0 bases clipped from V and 5 bases from J, the junction kept 6 bases outside the gene matches. This CDR3 has 16 residues. Germline loops: CDR1 SGHRS, CDR2 YFSETQ. This CDR3 reads CASSLEAASGDNEQFF. CDR3 bases: TGCGCCAGCAGCTTGGAGGCCGCTAGCGGGGACAATGAGCAGTTCTTC.